The 28 T cell receptor beta chains given below trace back to one sample, sequenced in a study of cytomegalovirus exposure and HLA in healthy donors. Vbeta (60) and Jbeta (13) primers were used in the PCR. Some clones are missing from TCRdb's copy, which holds only in-frame ones; the method was immunoSEQ multiplex PCR. The sample yields more than 130,000 clones, about 80% seen once. Sequencing was done on a sample of PBMCs. The source of these receptors is a male donor in good health and CMV-seronegative.

The V and J genes are TRBV5-1 and TRBJ2-7, with TRBD1 matching over 8 bases. Germline values: CDR1 SGHRS, CDR2 YFSETQ. With 4 bases clipped from V and 2 bases from J, the junction kept 5 bases outside the gene matches. This CDR3 is 14 amino acids long. This CDR3 reads CASSPGQVPYEQYF. CDR3 in DNA: TGCGCCAGCAGCCCGGGACAGGTACCCTACGAGCAGTACTTC.

CDR3 protein: CASKAGGAYSAFF. In DNA form, the CDR3 reads TGTGCCAGCAAAGCGGGGGGGGCGTATTCAGCTTTCTTT. The chain is built from TRBV6-6 and TRBJ1-1, with D perhaps TRBD1 (6 bases). Per the germline V gene, CDR1 is MNHNY and CDR2 is SVGAGI (reference sequence). The CDR3 is 13 amino acids. V lost 7 bases to trimming and J lost 10 bases, with 19 bases between them.

The count of this clone is one. This chain uses TRBV27 with TRBJ1-2; 7 bases match TRBD1. Germline V gene sequence: CDR1 MNHEY, CDR2 SMNVEV (reference sequence). This CDR3 has 16 residues. With V trimmed by 8 bases and J by 8 bases, 20 bases remained unmatched. CDR3 amino acids: CASSLTPRDRTSGYTF. As DNA, the CDR3 is TGTGCCAGCTCACTTACCCCCCGGGACAGAACATCAGGCTACACCTTC.

The chain combines TRBV5-4 with TRBJ2-5; perhaps TRBD1 as D (5 bases). Trimming left V 3 bases short and J 3 bases short, with 18 bases between. This CDR3 has 16 residues. CDR1 and CDR2 (germline): SGHNT, YYREEE (reference sequence). CDR3 DNA: TGTGCCAGCAGCTCCCACTGGGGCAGCAAAGAAGAGACCCAGTACTTC. It translates to CASSSHWGSKEETQYF.

This chain links TRBV6-1 with TRBJ2-7, with 8 positions matching TRBD2. V lost 7 bases to trimming and J lost 2 bases; unmatched junction nucleotides: 10. The germline V gene encodes CDR1 MNHNS and CDR2 SASEGT. CDR3 length: 15 residues. CDR3 in amino acids: CASTRGLAGTYEQYF. The CDR3 nucleotides are TGTGCCAGCACCCGAGGATTAGCGGGGACCTACGAGCAGTACTTC.

The chain couples TRBV7-2 to TRBJ2-1, with a weak D call TRBD2 (6 bases). Between the trimmed V and J ends, which lost 4 bases and 7 bases, there was a span of 11 bases. Germline-derived CDR1 and CDR2 are SGHTA and FQGNSA. This CDR3 contains 13 residues. In DNA form, the CDR3 reads TGTGCCAGCAGCTGGAGGGACGGGAATGAGCAGTTCTTC. This codes for CASSWRDGNEQFF. The full variable domain, in which reference TRBV7-2 and TRBJ2-1 provide the parts outside the CDR3, is GAGVSQSPSNKVTEKGKDVELRCDPISGHTALYWYRQSLGQGLEFLIYFQGNSAPDKSGLPSDRFSAERTGGSVSTLTIQRTQQEDSAVYLCASSWRDGNEQFFGPGTRLTVL.

V usage is TRBV4-2 and J usage is TRBJ2-3; 8 nucleotides align to TRBD2. The CDR3 consists of 17 residues. V dropped 0 bases and J dropped 2; count of bases not matched to a gene: 7. The V gene's germline CDR1 is LGHNA and CDR2 YNFKEQ. This CDR3 is CASSQDFGGGTTDTQYF. In DNA, the CDR3 is TGTGCCAGCAGCCAAGATTTCGGGGGGGGGACCACAGATACGCAGTATTTT.

The chain recombines TRBV11-2 with TRBJ1-1, with TRBD1 matching 8 bases. The CDR3 has 14 amino acids. Losses at the gene ends were 5 bases for V and 0 bases for J; bases not matched to a gene: 2. The germline V gene encodes CDR1 SGHAT and CDR2 FQNNGV. As DNA, the CDR3 is TGTGCCAGCAGCCGGACAGGGTTGAACACTGAAGCTTTCTTT. It specifies CASSRTGLNTEAFF. Full variable domain (missing parts from reference TRBV11-2 and TRBJ1-1): EAGVAQSPRYKIIEKRQSVAFWCNPISGHATLYWYQQILGQGPKLLIQFQNNGVVDDSQLPKDRFSAERLKGVDSTLKIQPAKLEDSAVYLCASSRTGLNTEAFFGQGTRLTVV.

V and J are TRBV13 and TRBJ1-2; 7 positions agree with TRBD1. Germline assignment: CDR1 PRHDT and CDR2 FYEKMQ (reference sequence). Unmatched junction bases numbered 2, after V lost 0 bases and J lost 4 bases. This CDR3 spans 14 amino acids. For the CDR3, the DNA is TGTGCCAGCAGCTTAGGAGACAGGGTCTATGGCTACACCTTC. This translates into CASSLGDRVYGYTF.

The chain has TRBV9 and TRBJ1-1; tentative D call: TRBD1 (5 bases). Germline loops: CDR1 SGDLS, CDR2 YYNGEE. The CDR3 covers 14 residues. With 0 bases removed from V and 4 bases from J, the gap between germline ends came to 10 bases. In DNA form, the CDR3 reads TGTGCCAGCAGCGTAGAGGTGGGGGGCACTGAAGCTTTCTTT. Protein sequence: CASSVEVGGTEAFF.

This chain connects TRBV6-5 to TRBJ2-1, with 12 bases that match TRBD2. This CDR3 contains 14 residues. Losses at the gene ends were 6 bases for V and 7 bases for J; bases not matched to a gene: 4. Germline CDR1 is MNHEY and CDR2 is SVGAGI. CDR3 DNA sequence: TGTGCCAGCAGCCGGACTAGCGGGGTAAATGAGCAGTTCTTC. Encoded protein: CASSRTSGVNEQFF.

V is TRBV5-1 and J is TRBJ2-3; 9 positions agree with TRBD2. Germline CDR1 and CDR2: SGHRS and YFSETQ. The CDR3 runs 17 residues. The junction had 8 bases not matched to a gene; V was cut back by 1 base and J by 2 bases. The CDR3 nucleotides read TGCGCCAGCAGCTTGTCCCCAGCGGGGGGACCCACAGATACGCAGTATTTT. It yields the protein CASSLSPAGGPTDTQYF.

CDR3 in amino acids: CASSLFSPSTDTQYF. In DNA, the CDR3 is TGCGCCAGCAGCCTCTTTTCCCCTAGCACAGATACGCAGTATTTT. J is TRBJ2-3 and V is TRBV4-3; D is uncertain. V lost 4 bases, J lost 0 bases, and 11 bases lay in between. This CDR3 spans 15 amino acids. Germline CDR1 is LGHNA and CDR2 is YSLEER.

The chain has TRBV9 and TRBJ2-1; 9 nucleotides match TRBD2. This CDR3 comprises 15 residues. The J segment lost 7 bases and the V segment lost 1 base, leaving 6 bases of the junction unmatched. Per the germline V gene, CDR1 is SGDLS and CDR2 is YYNGEE. The CDR3 DNA follows: TGTGCCAGCAGCGTAAGTGGGACTAGCCAAAATGAGCAGTTCTTC. Its protein product is CASSVSGTSQNEQFF.

The chain employs TRBV19 and TRBJ2-7; possibly TRBD2 for D (6 bases). CDR3 length: 12 amino acids. The germline gives CDR1 LNHDA, CDR2 SQIVND (reference sequence). V was pared by 2 bases and J by 6 bases, with 8 bases between. CDR3 in amino acids: CASSITAGEQYF. The CDR3 DNA follows: TGTGCCAGTAGTATAACAGCGGGCGAGCAGTACTTC.

The chain has TRBV5-1 and TRBJ2-2, with D unresolved. V dropped 2 bases and J dropped 6 bases, with 5 bases sitting between them. CDR1 is SGHRS, CDR2 YFSETQ, per germline. There are 12 residues in the CDR3. CDR3: CASSLAAGELFF. The CDR3, as DNA: TGCGCCAGCAGCTTAGCCGCCGGGGAGCTGTTTTTT.

This clone occurred a few times. This chain uses TRBV11-2 with TRBJ2-7, with a possible D match to TRBD1 (6 bases). Trimming left V 5 bases short and J 0 bases short, with 11 bases between. The germline V gene has CDR1 SGHAT and CDR2 FQNNGV. CDR3 length: 14 residues. The CDR3: CASSANRDSYEQYF. CDR3 coding DNA: TGTGCCAGCAGCGCCAACAGGGACTCCTACGAGCAGTACTTC.

CDR3 nucleotide sequence: TGTGCCAGCAGTTACCCGGACGGGGATCAGCCCCAGCATTTT. It encodes CASSYPDGDQPQHF. J is TRBJ1-5 and V is TRBV6-6; no clear D gene. Germline V gene lookup returns CDR1 MNHNY and CDR2 SVGAGI (reference sequence). Trimming cost V 2 bases and J 5 bases, with 10 bases left between them. The CDR3 totals 14 residues.

The chain couples TRBV9 to TRBJ2-7, with a tentative D call TRBD2 (7 bases). The CDR3 length is 14 residues. V was clipped by 3 bases and J by 6 bases, with 16 bases between them. CDR1 is SGDLS, CDR2 YYNGEE, per germline. For the CDR3, the DNA is TGTGCCAGCAGCGAAGGGGGGGCCGCGGGCGAGCAGTACTTC. Protein sequence: CASSEGGAAGEQYF.

V and J are TRBV19 and TRBJ1-1, with TRBD1 as a possible D gene (5 bases). Germline CDR1 reads LNHDA; CDR2 reads SQIVND (reference sequence). V shed 5 bases and J shed 4 bases, with 14 bases lying between them. This CDR3 region has 14 residues. Here the CDR3 reads CASSSDSFGTEAFF. The CDR3 DNA reads TGTGCCAGTAGTTCAGACAGCTTCGGCACTGAAGCTTTCTTT.

The chain couples TRBV4-1 to TRBJ2-6, with a possible D match to TRBD1 (6 bases). Germline CDR1 and CDR2: MGHRA and YSYEKL. V gave up 11 bases and J gave up 0 bases, with 20 bases separating them. The CDR3 consists of 17 residues. CDR3 in amino acids: CAAGATGFSSGANVLTF. CDR3 coding DNA: TGCGCCGCAGGGGCGACAGGCTTCTCCTCTGGGGCCAACGTCCTGACTTTC.

This sequence joins TRBV15 and TRBJ2-2; D is undetermined. V shed 0 bases and J shed 2 bases, with 10 bases lying between them. This CDR3 is built from 16 residues. Germline V lookup: CDR1 LNHNV, CDR2 YYDKDF (reference sequence). DNA of the CDR3: TGTGCCACCAGCAGAGATAAGGCAGGAAACACCGGGGAGCTGTTTTTT. It yields the protein CATSRDKAGNTGELFF.

The chain has TRBV7-5 and TRBJ2-7; TRBD1 was called by the table and not checked on the DNA. TRBV7-5 is classified as a pseudogene. The CDR3 has 17 residues. In DNA, the CDR3 is TGTGCCAGAAGCTCGGGGCTTTTCCGGGACACCTTCTACGAGCAGTACTTC. This sequence encodes CARSSGLFRDTFYEQYF.

The chain recombines TRBV19 with TRBJ1-2; the D gene is possibly TRBD1 (6 bases). The CDR3 totals 15 residues. Germline CDR1 is LNHDA and CDR2 is SQIVND (reference sequence). The V gene lost 3 bases and the J gene lost 7 bases, with 18 bases spanning the gap. Here the CDR3 DNA reads TGTGCCAGTAGTATGTTGGGGGCAACAGGTTCTGGCTACACCTTC. This codes for CASSMLGATGSGYTF.

The chain couples TRBV4-3 to TRBJ1-3, with TRBD1 matching 9 bases. The V gene end was trimmed by 4 bases and the J gene end by 0 bases; junction bases not matched to a gene: 7. CDR3 length: 17 amino acids. Germline CDR1 and CDR2: LGHNA and YSLEER. This chain's CDR3 is CASSRGQGKFSGNTIYF. Here the CDR3 DNA reads TGCGCCAGCAGCCGGGGACAGGGAAAATTCTCTGGAAACACCATATATTTT.

J is TRBJ2-3 and V is TRBV30; TRBD2 matches at 10 bases. The CDR3 spans 15 residues. The ends lost 7 bases at V and 4 bases at J; junction bases unmatched: 11. Germline V gives CDR1 GTSNPN, CDR2 SVGIG (reference sequence). The DNA of the CDR3 is TGTGCCTCTTTAGCGGGGGGAAGATGGGCAGATACGCAGTATTTT. As protein: CASLAGGRWADTQYF.

The chain is built from TRBV2 and TRBJ2-7; TRBD1 matches 8 bases. Unmatched junction bases numbered 7, after V lost 10 bases and J lost 5 bases. This CDR3 region has 12 residues. Germline lookup yields CDR1 SNHLY and CDR2 FYNNEI. The DNA of the CDR3 is TGTGCCACCAAGCAGGGGGCCGACGAGCAGTACTTC. It specifies CATKQGADEQYF.

This clone occurred a few times. This chain connects TRBV19 to TRBJ2-6, with D possibly matching TRBD2 (5 bases). From germline, CDR1 is LNHDA and CDR2 SQIVND (reference sequence). Trimming left V 9 bases short and J 2 bases short, with 14 bases between. The CDR3 contains 15 residues. CDR3 sequence (DNA): TGTGCCAGCAGCAGAGCCGGGACTGGGGCCAACGTCCTGACTTTC. It is translated as CASSRAGTGANVLTF.